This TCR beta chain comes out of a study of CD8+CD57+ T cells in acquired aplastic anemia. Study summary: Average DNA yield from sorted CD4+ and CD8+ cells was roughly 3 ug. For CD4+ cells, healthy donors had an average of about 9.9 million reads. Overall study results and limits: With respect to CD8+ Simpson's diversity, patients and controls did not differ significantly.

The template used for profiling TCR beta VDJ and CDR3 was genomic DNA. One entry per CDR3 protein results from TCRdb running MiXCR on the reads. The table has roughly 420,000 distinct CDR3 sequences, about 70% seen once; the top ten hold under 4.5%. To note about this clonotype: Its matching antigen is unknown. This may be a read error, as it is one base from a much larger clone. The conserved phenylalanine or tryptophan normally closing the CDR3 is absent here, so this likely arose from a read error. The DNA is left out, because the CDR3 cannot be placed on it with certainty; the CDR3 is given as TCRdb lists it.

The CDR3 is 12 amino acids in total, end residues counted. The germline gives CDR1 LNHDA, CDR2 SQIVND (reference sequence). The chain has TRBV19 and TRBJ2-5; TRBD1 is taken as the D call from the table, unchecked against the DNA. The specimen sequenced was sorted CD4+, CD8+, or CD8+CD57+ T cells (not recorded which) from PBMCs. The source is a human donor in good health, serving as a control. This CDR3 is CASRDRPGRLYL.